This TCR beta chain stems from a study of cytomegalovirus exposure and HLA in healthy donors (dated by TCRdb to 2016 to 2017). For the study in its entirety: According to an earlier analysis of several hundred of the donors, some 180 million T cells yielded 117 million unique TCR beta sequences and more than 250 Gb of sequence data. Roughly 310 gigabases of sequencing data and tens of millions of unique TCR sequences were included in an early release covering about 700 HLA-typed donors. Of the roughly 400 genotyped donors, around 81% fell in the genetic ancestry cluster associated with self-reported Caucasian donors. The aim of the study was to test whether cataloging public T cell receptors could identify signatures of past pathogen exposure. The study used immunosequencing to profile the T cell repertoires of approximately 650 subjects and linked those repertoires to cytomegalovirus serostatus. Along with the approximately 670-subject first cohort, a separate validation cohort of 120 different subjects was used. To predict cytomegalovirus infection status, the study combined high-throughput TCR immunosequencing, statistical association of individual TCRs with disease status, and machine learning. To study patterns of TCR occurrence, a later analysis re-analyzed previously published TCR beta repertoires from 550 to 800 donors and added high-resolution HLA genotyping. Rather than using new phenotypic data, the later analysis identified candidate immune exposures from TCR beta sequences and from how often those sequences occurred across donors. To decide whether each TCR beta V gene segment behaved as functional or pseudogenic, an earlier analysis of some 600 of the donors relied on high-throughput TCR beta sequencing. Donor age, sex, ethnicity and CMV serostatus were collected together with the repertoire data. Genome-wide SNP genotypes for about 65% of the 666 donors were used in a later genetic analysis, which treated that subset as a discovery cohort. All discovery cohort repertoires had been generated using a single sequencing platform. Class I and class II HLA loci were covered by the typing at four-digit resolution. Typing coverage varied by locus: 629-630 donors for A, B, C, DRB1 and DQB1; approximately 500 for DQA1; about 600 for DPA1; 450 to 480 for DPB1. Roughly five DR-DQ haplotypes were handled as single units for association and clustering, since linkage in the cohort was strong. Among about 400 genotyped donors of the cohort, an average of approximately 220,000 unique TCR beta nucleotide sequences was sequenced per donor, of which 15% to 20% were non-productive. General study outcomes and caveats: In a later genetic analysis, fewer N-insertions in productive TCRs were reported among donors in an Asian-associated ancestry cluster than the approximately 710-donor mean. In a later analysis, the rate of TCR association differed among HLA loci, with DRB1 alleles having the most associated TCRs and HLA-C alleles having the fewest. V-gene and J-gene trimming of TCR beta chains was associated with a missense DCLRE1C variant in a later genetic analysis, and the association was replicated in an independent cohort. Presence/absence analyses assumed roughly uniform sequencing depth across donors, an assumption that may not hold. Three of the identified cytomegalovirus-associated TCR beta chains were confirmed in vitro to be specific for cytomegalovirus antigens. In a later analysis, HLA-associated TCR beta chains showed more clonal expansion and lower generation probabilities than non-associated chains that were equally common. A cluster of highly shared sequence variants was judged likely to represent a technical artifact of the sequencing pipeline. Because HLA typing was missing for some donors at each locus, association tests included only the typed subset. Only TCR beta chains were sequenced in this cohort, and the absence of alpha or paired-chain data limited detectable features. Assigning TCR associations to individual alleles was difficult when HLA alleles, especially DR and DQ, strongly co-occurred. According to a later analysis, parvovirus B19, influenza, CMV and Epstein-Barr virus appeared linked to several top co-occurrence clusters. Some IMGT-functional V segments, including TRBV6-2 and TRBV6-3, could not be distinguished by the 87-base-pair reads and were therefore excluded. The study listed approximately 160 TCR beta chains as associated with cytomegalovirus. Broadly in line with IMGT annotations, most TCR beta V segments showed up in productive rearrangements about 87% or about 30% of the time in an earlier analysis of a few hundred of the donors. A further reported finding was that TCR beta sequences accurately predicted the HLA-A and HLA-B alleles for most subjects in the first cohort. Over 15 rarely observed V segments, including chromosome 9 orphons, were excluded from the earlier analysis of about 610 of the donors because counts were too low. For the cohort, immune exposure information was limited to CMV serostatus. The authors suggested that the approach could potentially be generalized to other disease states and immunological phenotypes. Across donors, most TCR sequences were observed very rarely, whereas some public TCRs were present in many individuals. A later analysis found that most CMV-associated TCR beta chains appeared HLA-restricted, with HLA associations seemingly driven largely by CMV exposure. Linkage disequilibrium might explain the correlated functional status among segregating V segments, but an unknown experimental factor could not be ruled out. At a false discovery rate of 0.05, a later analysis linked around 15,000 TCR beta sequences to specific HLA alleles. The classifier was reported to diagnose cytomegalovirus status with high specificity and sensitivity in both the original and validation cohorts.

Regarding this clone: It has no known antigen specificity. Germline and junction disagree at one end, which may indicate a read error.

The library came from the immunoSEQ multiplex PCR assay. The multiplex PCR relied on a mix of 60 forward primers for TCR Vbeta segments and 13 reverse primers for TCR Jbeta segments. The CDR3 region of rearranged TCR beta genes was amplified from genomic DNA by a multiplex PCR assay. Amplified TCR beta libraries were sequenced as 87-base-pair reads on the Illumina HiSeq System. Under the source paper's analysis protocol: Across the 700 or so repertoires, a later analysis counted tens of millions of unique TCR beta chains, around 10 million of which were shared by at least two donors. To remove PCR and sequencing errors, raw reads were error-corrected and collapsed into unique sequences using a nearest-neighbor algorithm that merged closely related sequences. Alignment of CDR3 sequences to IMGT reference sequences was used to assign V, D and J gene segments. For a sequence to be retained, a match of at least six nucleotides was required to both a V gene segment and a J gene segment. Rearrangements were classified as productive when the CDR3 lacked stop codons and remained in frame with V and J, and all other rearrangements were classified as non-productive. CDR3 was defined by IMGT convention, running from the second conserved V-encoded cysteine to the conserved J-encoded phenylalanine. The earlier analysis of 500 to 650 of the donors excluded any sequence lacking an unambiguous match to a single V gene segment. An earlier analysis of around 600 of the donors classified V segments as functional when productive rearrangements were above 56.7% and as segregating when the standard deviation between donors was above 5%. A statistical classification framework was built for diagnosing cytomegalovirus status from the catalog of TCR beta chain sequences. A later analysis assigned V and J genes by comparing TCR nucleotide sequences with IMGT/GENE-DB human TR gene sequences. A later analysis assigned CDR3 sequences and most-parsimonious VDJ recombination scenarios with the TCRdist pipeline. In a later analysis, each TCR beta chain was defined by its CDR3 amino acid sequence together with its V-gene family, and reads without a unique V-gene family were excluded. A later analysis removed roughly 590 highly shared, low-generation-probability nucleotide sequences to deal with suspected cross-contamination and a sequencing artifact. In a later analysis, a clonal expansion index for each public chain was calculated from normalized within-repertoire ranks of inferred template counts. Generation probabilities in a later analysis came from a VDJ recombination model fitted to out-of-frame rearrangements, and those results were checked against IGoR. A later analysis scored TCR-TCR, TCR-HLA and TCR-CMV co-occurrence with hypergeometric tests, applying a repertoire-size bias correction to TCR pairs. A later analysis estimated false discovery rates by permuting HLA or CMV assignments 20 times. In a later analysis, co-occurring TCRs were grouped using DBSCAN, with TCRdist sequence similarity added in when clustering inside HLA-allele-positive subsets. Repertoires with fewer than 30,000 or more than 120,000 public chains were left out of co-occurrence clustering, as were about five repertoires with anomalous nucleotide sharing. In its TCRdb copy, this immuneACCESS table keeps in-frame sequences only and misses some clones. Where compared with another copy, unresolved V genes explain less than half of these, and the others have no known cause. V, J and clone size derive from that table, while D and trimming were established from the DNA sequence. This sample holds about 170,000 clones; around 74% were observed only once. The ten top clones hold over 2.5% of the sample.

CDR1 SSHAT and CDR2 FNYEAQ were looked up in the germline V gene (reference sequence). The CDR3 goes from the cysteine to the phenylalanine over 14 residues. Of all the DNA, just the CDR3 is kept, 42 bases in frame from base 1. The cohort consisted of hundreds of healthy bone marrow donors. At the time of sampling, all cohort members were nominally healthy, though unrecorded immune exposures were likely present. The donor was CMV seronegative and belonged to the group of 352 seronegative cohort members. Every donor gave a peripheral blood sample, and the peripheral blood mononuclear cells from that sample were used for TCR beta sequencing. The Qiagen DNeasy Blood Extraction Kit was used to extract genomic DNA from the blood cell samples.

The source of this sequence is a female donor in good health and CMV-seronegative. The sequenced sample consisted of PBMCs. The chain uses TRBV7-7 and TRBJ2-2; 8 middle bases align to TRBD1. The sequence in DNA is TGTGCTAGCAGCCCCAGGGGGCGAGCCGGGGAGCTGTTTTTT. The resulting protein is CASSPRGRAGELFF.